This TCR beta chain was captured by sequencing in a study of cytomegalovirus exposure and HLA in healthy donors. This CDR3 comprises 15 residues. The germline V gene has CDR1 PRHDT and CDR2 FYEKMQ (reference sequence). The V end was cut by 5 bases, the J end by 0 bases, with 11 bases between. Turning to this clone: Its antigen is unknown.

Use of 60 Vbeta and 13 Jbeta primers characterized the PCR. Study processing details: Counted up in a later analysis, unique TCR beta chains came to about 80 million, with about 9.9 million shared. Here immunoSEQ multiplex PCR was the method, and the copy in TCRdb shows in-frame clones only, minus some. V, J and clone size derive from that table, while D and trimming were established from the DNA sequence. The data hold about 150,000 clones, with approximately 78% observed a single time. Findings of the study overall: It was 150 to 200 TCR beta chains that were listed as cytomegalovirus-associated.

The donors comprised healthy bone marrow donors. The source of this sequence is a woman aged 45-60 years in good health and CMV-seropositive. The material sequenced was PBMCs. V and J are TRBV13 and TRBJ1-3; no clear D gene. The CDR3 loop reads CASSPPPFSGNTIYF. The CDR3 DNA reads as TGTGCCAGCAGCCCCCCTCCGTTCTCTGGAAACACCATATATTTT. Combining the CDR3 with reference TRBV13 and TRBJ1-3 gives the whole variable domain AAGVIQSPRHLIKEKRETATLKCYPIPRHDTVYWYQQGPGQDPQFLISFYEKMQSDKGSIPDRFSAQQFSDYHSELNMSSLELGDSALYFCASSPPPFSGNTIYFGEGSWLTVV.